These 27 T cell receptor beta chains share one sample of origin, sequenced in a study of blood T cell repertoires in COVID-19. Libraries were prepared by immunoSEQ multiplex PCR; TCRdb keeps only in-frame clonotypes and omits some of them. The sample yields about 220,000 clones, 87% seen once. Material: PBMCs or T cells enriched from blood (not recorded which). The origin of the receptors is a woman under 40 with acute COVID-19.

This chain uses TRBV2 with TRBJ1-4, with D possibly matching TRBD1 (6 bases). V lost 3 bases, J lost 6 bases, and 11 bases lay in between. The CDR3 is 14 amino acids. The V gene's germline CDR1 is SNHLY and CDR2 FYNNEI. The CDR3 protein is CASSEGTRDEKLFF. In DNA, the CDR3 is TGTGCCAGCAGTGAGGGGACAAGAGATGAAAAACTGTTTTTT.

The V gene is TRBV3-1 (or the pseudogene TRBV3-2), the J gene TRBJ1-6, with 7 bases aligning to TRBD1. There are 16 residues in the CDR3. With 1 base clipped from V and 8 bases from J, the junction kept 8 bases outside the gene matches. Looked up from germline, CDR1 is LGHDT and CDR2 is YNNKEL (reference sequence). Here the CDR3 reads CASSQVQGRGYSPLHF. Written as DNA, the CDR3 is TGTGCCAGCAGCCAAGTACAGGGGAGAGGGTATTCACCCCTCCACTTT.

This clone has ten or more counts. The chain recombines TRBV25-1 with TRBJ2-2; 7 bases agree with TRBD1. Per the germline V gene, CDR1 is MGHDK and CDR2 is SYGVNS. The CDR3 totals 15 residues. V dropped 2 bases and J dropped 6; count of bases not matched to a gene: 6. The CDR3 DNA is TGTGCCAGCAGTGAAGAAAGGGGGCGATCCGGGGAGCTGTTTTTT. Protein: CASSEERGRSGELFF.

The count of this clone is one. The chain couples TRBV6-5 to TRBJ2-3, with unresolved D. Germline-derived CDR1 and CDR2 are MNHEY and SVGAGI. The CDR3 spans 12 residues. Deletions cut 7 bases from V and 0 bases from J, with 5 bases between. DNA of the CDR3: TGTGCCAGCAATCTCAGCACAGATACGCAGTATTTT. This translates into CASNLSTDTQYF.

The chain joins TRBV15 to TRBJ2-1; D is perhaps TRBD2 (5 bases). The CDR3 contains 13 residues. V dropped 3 bases and J dropped 5 bases, with 8 bases sitting between them. Germline CDR1 and CDR2: LNHNV and YYDKDF (reference sequence). As DNA, the CDR3 is TGTGCCACCAGCAGCGGGATTAACAATGAGCAGTTCTTC. Residues: CATSSGINNEQFF.

CDR3 bases: TGTGCCAGCAGTTTAGGAGCAGGGGGTACAGATACGCAGTATTTT. It is translated as CASSLGAGGTDTQYF. The chain employs TRBV27 and TRBJ2-3, with 7 bases lining up with TRBD1. There are 15 residues in the CDR3. V dropped 2 bases and J dropped 3; count of bases not matched to a gene: 5. The germline V gene has CDR1 MNHEY and CDR2 SMNVEV (reference sequence).

The chain recombines TRBV7-9 with TRBJ1-3, with D tentatively TRBD1 (6 bases). The length of the CDR3 is 15 residues. Germline V lookup: CDR1 SEHNR, CDR2 FQNEAQ (reference sequence). V was clipped by 6 bases and J by 0 bases, with 12 bases between them. This CDR3 is CASSYRDRSGNTIYF. The CDR3 DNA reads as TGTGCCAGCAGTTACAGGGATCGCTCTGGAAACACCATATATTTT. Combining the CDR3 with reference TRBV7-9 and TRBJ1-3 gives the whole variable domain DTGVSQNPRHKITKRGQNVTFRCDPISEHNRLYWYRQTLGQGPEFLTYFQNEAQLEKSRLLSDRFSAERPKGSFSTLEIQRTEQGDSAMYLCASSYRDRSGNTIYFGEGSWLTVV.

The chain has TRBV2 and TRBJ2-2, with D hard to call. CDR1 and CDR2 from the germline V gene are SNHLY and FYNNEI. There are 18 residues in the CDR3. V gave up 0 bases and J gave up 4 bases, with 18 bases separating them. The CDR3 spells CASSEALRAPPGTGELFF. The CDR3 bases are TGTGCCAGCAGTGAAGCGCTTCGAGCCCCCCCGGGCACCGGGGAGCTGTTTTTT.

The chain is built from TRBV7-9 and TRBJ2-3; D unresolved. Trimming stripped 4 bases from V and 6 bases from J, with 8 bases between. The CDR3 totals 12 residues. Per the germline V gene, CDR1 is SEHNR and CDR2 is FQNEAQ (reference sequence). The CDR3 loop reads CASSSIDDTQYF. As DNA, the CDR3 is TGTGCCAGCAGCTCCATAGATGATACGCAGTATTTT.

V is TRBV4-3 and J is TRBJ1-2; a weak D match, TRBD1 (6 bases). The CDR3 length is 14 residues. Germline loops: CDR1 LGHNA, CDR2 YSLEER. The V and J ends lost 1 base and 5 bases respectively, with 11 bases between them. This CDR3 reads CASSQGIQGYGYTF. The CDR3 nucleotides read TGCGCCAGCAGCCAAGGCATACAGGGTTATGGCTACACCTTC.

This clone was recorded once. This chain links TRBV27 with TRBJ1-4; a possible D gene is TRBD1 (6 bases). The length of the CDR3 is 15 residues. V was clipped by 4 bases and J by 3 bases, with 12 bases between them. Germline V gene data show CDR1 as MNHEY and CDR2 as SMNVEV (reference sequence). CDR3 nucleotides: TGTGCCAGCAGTTGGACAGCCCTCGCTAATGAAAAACTGTTTTTT. Translated: CASSWTALANEKLFF.

This clone was seen a few times. This sequence joins TRBV4-1 and TRBJ1-5; 9 bases are shared with TRBD1. Germline assignment: CDR1 MGHRA and CDR2 YSYEKL. After removal of 2 bases from V and 6 bases from J, the junction contained 11 bases not matched to a gene. This CDR3 is built from 17 residues. The CDR3 here is CASSQTPGQGPLQPQHF. The CDR3 nucleotides read TGCGCCAGCAGCCAAACTCCGGGACAGGGACCGCTTCAGCCCCAGCATTTT.

The rearrangement uses TRBV5-4 and TRBJ2-3, with 15 bases fitting TRBD2. CDR1 and CDR2 from the germline V gene are SGHNT and YYREEE (reference sequence). Trimming took 1 base from V and 2 from J; bases not matched to a gene: 8. This CDR3 spans 19 amino acids. CDR3 loop: CASSLFGLAGGSSTDTQYF. The CDR3 DNA reads TGTGCCAGCAGCTTGTTCGGACTAGCGGGGGGGTCCTCCACAGATACGCAGTATTTT. Based on the CDR3 plus reference TRBV5-4 and TRBJ2-3, the full variable domain is ETGVTQSPTHLIKTRGQQVTLRCSSQSGHNTVSWYQQALGQGPQFIFQYYREEENGRGNFPPRFSGLQFPNYSSELNVNALELDDSALYLCASSLFGLAGGSSTDTQYFGPGTRLTVL.

The CDR3 sequence: CASSLMDGGQPQHF. CDR3 sequence (DNA): TGTGCCAGCAGCTTGATGGACGGGGGGCAGCCCCAGCATTTT. The chain has TRBV5-6 and TRBJ1-5; D may be TRBD1 (5 bases). V was cut by 1 base and J by 7 bases, with 12 bases left in between. This CDR3 has 14 amino acids. Germline loops: CDR1 SGHDT, CDR2 YYEEEE.

The chain is built from TRBV13 and TRBJ2-7, with D possibly matching TRBD1 (8 bases). The CDR3 is made up of 14 amino acids. Trimming pared 5 bases from V and 4 bases from J, leaving 15 bases between. The V gene's germline CDR1 is PRHDT and CDR2 FYEKMQ (reference sequence). CDR3 in amino acids: CASSLGQGGYEQYF. For the CDR3, the DNA is TGTGCCAGCAGCCTTGGACAGGGAGGGTACGAGCAGTACTTC.

The chain employs TRBV5-6 and TRBJ2-3; D unclear. The CDR3 has 13 amino acids. V lost 2 bases, J lost 1 base, and 5 bases lay in between. CDR1 and CDR2 from the germline V gene are SGHDT and YYEEEE. For the CDR3, the DNA is TGTGCCAGCAGCTTTGGAGGCACAGATACGCAGTATTTT. Encoded protein: CASSFGGTDTQYF.

The chain uses TRBV12-5 and TRBJ2-1, with 8 bases lining up with TRBD2. CDR1 is LGHNT and CDR2 is FRNRAP in the germline V gene. With 1 base clipped from V and 4 bases from J, the junction kept 3 bases outside the gene matches. This CDR3 contains 15 residues. The CDR3: CASGLDIAGYNEQFF. The DNA of the CDR3 is TGTGCTAGTGGTTTGGATATAGCGGGGTACAATGAGCAGTTCTTC.

V gene TRBV9 combines with J gene TRBJ1-2; 8 bases map to TRBD1. The CDR3 has 15 amino acids. After removal of 4 bases from V and 3 bases from J, the junction contained 8 bases not matched to a gene. Germline lookup yields CDR1 SGDLS and CDR2 YYNGEE. In DNA, the CDR3 is TGTGCCAGCAGCACCCAGGGACAGGCAGACTATGGCTACACCTTC. Translation gives CASSTQGQADYGYTF.

This chain joins TRBV3-1 (or the pseudogene TRBV3-2) and TRBJ2-1, with a weak D call TRBD2 (5 bases). Trimming shortened V by 7 bases and J by 8 bases, and 15 bases separated the two germline ends. The CDR3 totals 13 residues. Germline V gives CDR1 LGHDT, CDR2 YNNKEL (reference sequence). The CDR3 region has the DNA TGTGCCAGCACCCCCTACGGGGAACATGAGCAGTTCTTC. It is translated as CASTPYGEHEQFF.

This clone came up once. The chain is built from TRBV5-1 and TRBJ2-1, with TRBD1 matching 7 bases. Germline CDR1 and CDR2: SGHRS and YFSETQ. This CDR3 comprises 14 residues. The junction had 10 bases not matched to a gene; V was cut back by 3 bases and J by 10 bases. CDR3 sequence: CASSSGQVKDEQFF. CDR3 nucleotides: TGCGCCAGCAGCTCCGGACAGGTAAAGGACGAGCAGTTCTTC.

The rearrangement joins TRBV15 to TRBJ2-3; D remains unclear. Germline CDR1 and CDR2: LNHNV and YYDKDF (reference sequence). The CDR3 has 13 amino acids. V lost 1 base and J lost 3, with 5 bases in between. The CDR3 DNA is TGTGCCACCAGCAGAGGTCAGACAGATACGCAGTATTTT. Encoded protein: CATSRGQTDTQYF.

The chain's CDR3 is CASSWGLAYYEQYF. CDR3 nucleotide sequence: TGCGCCAGCAGCTGGGGACTAGCCTACTACGAGCAGTACTTC. The V and J genes are TRBV5-1 and TRBJ2-7; TRBD2 agrees at 9 bases. Germline V gene lookup returns CDR1 SGHRS and CDR2 YFSETQ. The CDR3 is 14 amino acids. J was trimmed by 3 bases and V by 3 bases; bases with no gene match: 4.

The chain employs TRBV18 and TRBJ2-5; 9 bases align to TRBD1. The V and J ends lost 3 bases and 4 bases, in that order; junction bases with no gene match: 6. The CDR3 covers 15 residues. Germline CDR1 and CDR2: KGHSH and LQKENI. The chain's CDR3 is CASSPLPDRGETQYF. CDR3 nucleotides: TGTGCCAGCTCACCCCTCCCGGACAGGGGAGAGACCCAGTACTTC.

This sequence joins TRBV7-9 and TRBJ1-2; D perhaps matches TRBD1 (5 bases). V shed 6 bases and J shed 4 bases, with 12 bases lying between them. The CDR3 is 13 residues long. Germline CDR1 is SEHNR and CDR2 is FQNEAQ (reference sequence). The chain's CDR3 is CASSRGGTYGYTF. The CDR3 DNA follows: TGTGCCAGCAGTCGAGGCGGGACCTATGGCTACACCTTC.

The genes are TRBV6-2 or TRBV6-3 and TRBJ1-6, with D tentatively TRBD1 (5 bases). Germline lookup yields CDR1 MNHEY and CDR2 SVGEGT. Trimming left V 2 bases short and J 9 bases short, with 11 bases between. This CDR3 has 14 amino acids. The CDR3 region is CASSYGRGFSPLHF. DNA for the CDR3: TGTGCCAGCAGTTACGGGAGGGGTTTTTCACCCCTCCACTTT.

For this clone: Sequence at one end of the junction differs from germline and may be a read error. The chain couples TRBV29-1 to TRBJ1-4; D might be TRBD1 (6 bases). This CDR3 spans 13 amino acids. Per the germline V gene, CDR1 is SQVTM and CDR2 is ANQGSEA. As DNA, the CDR3 is TGCAGCGTTGGGGGACACGCTAATGGAAAACTGTTTTTT. Protein: CSVGGHANGKLFF.

The chain employs TRBV5-1 and TRBJ1-1, with 7 positions matching TRBD1. Losses at the gene ends were 4 bases for V and 1 base for J; bases not matched to a gene: 7. The CDR3 runs to 15 residues. Germline CDR1 is SGHRS and CDR2 is YFSETQ. As DNA, the CDR3 is TGCGCCAGCAGCCCAGACCGGGACAGGAACACTGAAGCTTTCTTT. Translated, it gives CASSPDRDRNTEAFF.